Listed here is a single T cell receptor beta chain. Several immunoSEQ plates received, in even portions, the genomic DNA of each subset. The replicate PCRs on unsorted PBMC were given approximately 0.3 ug DNA, which is 25,000 to 30,000 T cell genomes. Ten immunoSEQ deep assay plates held the unsorted PBMC DNA. Authors' data handling: Junction-only immunoSEQ data arrived without quality scores, meaning filtering differed. Here immunoSEQ multiplex PCR was the method, and the copy in TCRdb shows in-frame clones only, minus some. V, J and clone size are those of that table, while D and trimming were read from the DNA. The sample consists of about 480,000 clones, less than 85% of them appearing once. Germline CDR1 is SQVTM and CDR2 is ANQGSEA. CDR3 length: 14 residues. Trimming pared 3 bases from V and 4 bases from J, leaving 13 bases between. The data originate from a study of shared clonotypes between healthy human individuals.

The chain carries TRBV29-1 and TRBJ1-5, with D maybe TRBD1 (6 bases). The sequencing input was PBMCs. The sequence derives from a woman in her thirties or forties in good health. Some clones in this sample may be carry-over from other donors' samples. In DNA, the CDR3 is TGCAGCGTTGAGGAGGGGGGACGGAATCAGCCCCAGCATTTT. Protein: CSVEEGGRNQPQHF.